This T cell receptor beta chain derives from a study of neurological immune-mediated disorders. In its sample, this clonotype was seen many times. Its antigen remains unidentified. Study-level points and caveats: There were no CDR3 amino acid sequences shared by expanded clones across subjects, a result suggesting private repertoires in all groups.

Germline V lookup: CDR1 MDHEN, CDR2 SYDVKM. The CDR3 spans 17 residues. V shed 2 bases and J 1 base; nucleotides not matched to a gene: 5. Use was made of 750,000 to 1,000,000 CD4+ or CD8+ T cells in sorted libraries. Every sequencing run generated over 180 million TCR-beta sequences from 15-18 subjects. Via MiXCR, TCRdb re-called the 5' RACE reads, giving one row per CDR3 protein. Among over 40,000 distinct CDR3 sequences, about 6% were seen once, and the ten largest hold around 0.52%. The sequenced sample consisted of CD4+ T cells from blood. The J gene is TRBJ2-4, the V gene TRBV28; 10 bases match TRBD1. The origin of this receptor is a woman between 40 and 50 years old in good health. For the CDR3, the DNA is TGTGCCAGCAGTTTAGGAGGACAGGGGGGGGCCAAAAACATTCAGTACTTC. Translation gives CASSLGGQGGAKNIQYF. The variable domain in full, with the rest retrieved from reference TRBV28 and TRBJ2-4, is DVKVTQSSRYLVKRTGEKVFLECVQDMDHENMFWYRQDPGLGLRLIYFSYDVKMKEKGDIPEGYSVSREKKERFSLILESASTNQTSMYLCASSLGGQGGAKNIQYFGAGTRLSVL.